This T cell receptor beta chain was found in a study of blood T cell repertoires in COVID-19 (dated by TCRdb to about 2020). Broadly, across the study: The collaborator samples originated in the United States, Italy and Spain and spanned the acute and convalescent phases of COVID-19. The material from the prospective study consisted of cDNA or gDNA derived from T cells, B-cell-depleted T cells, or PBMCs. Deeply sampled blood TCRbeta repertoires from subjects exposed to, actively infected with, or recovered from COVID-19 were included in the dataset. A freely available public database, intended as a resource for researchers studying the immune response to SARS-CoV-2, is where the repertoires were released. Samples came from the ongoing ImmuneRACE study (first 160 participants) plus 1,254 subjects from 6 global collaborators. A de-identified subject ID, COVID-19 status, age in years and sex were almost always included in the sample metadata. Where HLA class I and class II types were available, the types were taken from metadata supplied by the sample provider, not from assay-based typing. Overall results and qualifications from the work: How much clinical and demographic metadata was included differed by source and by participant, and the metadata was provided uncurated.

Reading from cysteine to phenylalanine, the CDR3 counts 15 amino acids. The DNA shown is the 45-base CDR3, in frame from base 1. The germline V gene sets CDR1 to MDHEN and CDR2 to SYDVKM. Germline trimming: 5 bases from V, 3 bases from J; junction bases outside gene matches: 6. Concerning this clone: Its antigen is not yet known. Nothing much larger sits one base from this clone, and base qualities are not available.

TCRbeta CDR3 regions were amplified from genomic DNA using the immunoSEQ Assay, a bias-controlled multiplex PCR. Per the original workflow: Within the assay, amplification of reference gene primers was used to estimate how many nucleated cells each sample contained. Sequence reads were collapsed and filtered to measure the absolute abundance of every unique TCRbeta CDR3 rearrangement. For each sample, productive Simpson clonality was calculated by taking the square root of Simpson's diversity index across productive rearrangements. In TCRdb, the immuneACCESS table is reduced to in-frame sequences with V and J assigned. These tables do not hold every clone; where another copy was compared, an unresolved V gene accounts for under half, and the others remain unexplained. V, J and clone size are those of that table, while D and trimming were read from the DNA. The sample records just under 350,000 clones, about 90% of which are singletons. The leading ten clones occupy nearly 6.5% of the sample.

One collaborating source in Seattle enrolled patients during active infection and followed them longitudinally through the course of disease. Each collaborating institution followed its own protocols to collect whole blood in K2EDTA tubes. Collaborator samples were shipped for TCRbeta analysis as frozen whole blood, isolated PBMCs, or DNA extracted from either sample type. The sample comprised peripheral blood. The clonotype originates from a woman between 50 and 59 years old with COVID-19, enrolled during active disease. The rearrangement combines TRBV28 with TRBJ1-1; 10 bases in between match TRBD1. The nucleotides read TGTGCCAGCAGTCCATCCGGGACAGGGGACACTGAAGCTTTCTTT. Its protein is CASSPSGTGDTEAFF.